Ten or more counts support the clone carrying this T cell receptor (beta chain). Its antigen is undetermined. Germline V gives CDR1 SGHDT, CDR2 YYEEEE. The CDR3 has 14 amino acids. The germline V and J ends were trimmed by 1 base and 7 bases, with 14 bases remaining between them. The data stem from a study of neurological immune-mediated disorders. General observations from the study: HTLV-1-associated myelopathy had the most TCR clonal expansion, whereas multiple sclerosis had the least (lower than in healthy controls).

TCRdb processed the 5' RACE reads anew with MiXCR; each CDR3 protein has one entry. The repertoire has under 60,000 distinct CDR3 sequences, roughly 17% of them found once; the top ten carry roughly 4%. The sample taken for sequencing was PBMCs. This receptor was identified in a man aged 60 to 69 in good health. The rearrangement links TRBV5-6 to TRBJ1-2; D gene ambiguous. The CDR3 region is CASSLISGGIGYTF. In DNA form, the CDR3 reads TGTGCCAGCAGCTTGATCTCAGGAGGGATTGGCTACACCTTC.